The clone carrying this TCR beta chain was counted many times. The data belong to a study of tumor-infiltrating lymphocytes in primary liver carcinoma. The approximately 20-31 mg bulk tissue piece was not sorted before simultaneous RNA and DNA extraction. Viable tumor cells exceeded 80% in all tumor samples. The V segment lost 4 bases and the J segment 6 bases; nucleotides outside the gene matches: 10. There are 15 residues in the CDR3. Germline assignment: CDR1 SGHDT and CDR2 YYEEEE. Synthesis of TCR beta cDNA was carried out from 500 ng total RNA with a constant-region primer. Amplification in three nested multiplex PCR rounds with slightly modified ARM-PCR gave rise to TCR beta libraries. Researchers ran the first two PCR rounds for roughly 11 cycles each with TRBV1-TRBV30 forward primers and a C-beta reverse primer. Using its own MiXCR run on the multiplex PCR reads, TCRdb lists one record per CDR3 protein. The repertoire holds some 94,000 distinct CDR3 sequences, with around two thirds as singletons.

The V and J genes are TRBV5-6 and TRBJ1-5, with TRBD1 identical over 7 bases. The sample was liver tumor tissue from sampling region 5. Subset denoted: tumor region T5, tumor centre. The clonotype was recovered from an older woman with primary liver carcinoma and hepatitis B virus infection. The CDR3 coding sequence is TGTGCCAGCAGCGCCGGGACAGCCACAGGTCAGCCCCAGCATTTT. It encodes CASSAGTATGQPQHF.